The source of this TCR beta chain is a study of regulatory and conventional T cells in RAG deficiency. Assay: immunoSEQ multiplex PCR; the TCRdb copy retains only in-frame clones and omits some. Of 5,500 to 9,000 clones in the sample, under 95% were seen once. Genomic DNA came from blood regulatory T cells gated CD4+ CD25-high CD127-low. Study-level points and caveats: In Omenn syndrome, Treg and Tconv repertoires overlapped >85%.

On this clone itself: The antigen is unknown.

Trimming at V came to 5 bases and at J to 4 bases, leaving 6 bases not matched to a gene. Germline CDR1 is MNHEY and CDR2 is SVGAGI. The CDR3 sequence is 14 residues long. The sample was also reused in another study, on regulatory T cells. That paper notes: Amplification used 52 TRBV primers and 13 TRBJ primers.

The TCR was taken from a human donor in good health. Material for sequencing was CD127- CD25+ CD4+ Tregs sorted from blood. The V and J genes are TRBV6-5 and TRBJ2-5; 8 positions match TRBD2. As DNA, the CDR3 is TGTGCCAGCAGTATCGGACTAGCTGGAGAGACCCAGTACTTC. Translating it yields CASSIGLAGETQYF.